The rows below give T cell receptor beta chains drawn from one sample of a study of blood T cell repertoires in COVID-19. Assay: immunoSEQ multiplex PCR; the TCRdb copy retains only in-frame clones and omits some. The sample holds some 490,000 clones, 80% to 90% seen once. The sequenced sample was peripheral blood. The receptors come from a human donor in a cohort sampled during active COVID-19. CDR3s include the opening cysteine and the closing phenylalanine or tryptophan. Fields, in order: D gene, clone size, J gene, V gene, CDR3 DNA, CDR3 protein. The D gene is left open where the match is weak. Size is stated for part of the rows, as once, few or many counts, or as a class when the clone is expanded.

>-|-|TRBJ1-4|TRBV30
TGTGCCTGGGGTCCCGCGGGTGCAACTAATGAAAAACTGTTTTTT
CAWGPAGATNEKLFF
>-|-|TRBJ2-3|TRBV5-8
TGTGCCAGCAGCTCGATTGTAGTTGTCACAGATACGCAGTATTTT
CASSSIVVVTDTQYF
>TRBD2|-|TRBJ2-3|TRBV6-2/TRBV6-3
TGTGCCAGCAGTTATCGCGGACTAGCGGGAGATACGCAGTATTTT
CASSYRGLAGDTQYF
>-|-|TRBJ2-1|TRBV5-1
TGCGCCAGCACGACCGGACGCGACTACTCCTACAATGAGCAGTTCTTC
CASTTGRDYSYNEQFF
>TRBD1|-|TRBJ2-6|TRBV27
TGTGCCAGCACCGTCAGAGGGACAGCCGGGGCCAACGTCCTGACTTTC
CASTVRGTAGANVLTF
>TRBD1|-|TRBJ2-3|TRBV5-4
TGTGCCAGCAGCTTGAATACAGGGGCCCGCACAGATACGCAGTATTTT
CASSLNTGARTDTQYF
>TRBD1|-|TRBJ1-1|TRBV28
TGTGCCAGCAGTTTATATTCCAGTACAGGGGGAGAACGGGCTGAAGCTTTCTTT
CASSLYSSTGGERAEAFF
>-|many|TRBJ1-2|TRBV14
TGTGCCAGCAGCCAAGATCTGCGGCACTACAATGGCTACACCTTC
CASSQDLRHYNGYTF
>TRBD2|-|TRBJ2-7|TRBV7-8
TGTGCCAGCAGCCTTTTCCCTAGCGGGAGTAATAGTGAGCAGTACTTC
CASSLFPSGSNSEQYF
>TRBD2|-|TRBJ2-1|TRBV19
TGTGCCAGTACTCTCCTAGCGGGAGGGCCCGGTGAGCAGTTCTTC
CASTLLAGGPGEQFF
>-|-|TRBJ2-5|TRBV15
TGTGCCACCAGCGGAGGACAGCCTCAAGAGACCCAGTACTTC
CATSGGQPQETQYF
>TRBD1|-|TRBJ1-1|TRBV5-6
TGTGCCAGCAGCTTAGGAGGGACAGGTGAAGCTTTCTTT
CASSLGGTGEAFF
>-|-|TRBJ1-5|TRBV29-1
TGCAGCGTTGTAATCGGGAATAGCAATCAGCCCCAGCATTTT
CSVVIGNSNQPQHF
>TRBD1|-|TRBJ1-1|TRBV4-3
TGCGCCAGCAGCCAAAGCAGGGGGCTTGGTACTGAAGCTTTCTTT
CASSQSRGLGTEAFF
>-|-|TRBJ2-3|TRBV24-1
TGTGCCACCAGTGACCCGAACGGGGAGGGCACAGATACGCAGTATTTT
CATSDPNGEGTDTQYF
>TRBD1|many|TRBJ2-7|TRBV7-2
TGTGCCAGCAGCTTAGCGCTGGGACAGGGGTTACACGAGCAGTACTTC
CASSLALGQGLHEQYF
>TRBD2|-|TRBJ2-1|TRBV18
TGTGCCAGCTCCCGGGAGGGCCAAGAGAATGAGCAGTTCTTC
CASSREGQENEQFF
>TRBD2|-|TRBJ2-3|TRBV29-1
TGCAGCGGACTACTAGCGGGGGCCACAGATACGCAGTATTTT
CSGLLAGATDTQYF
>TRBD2|-|TRBJ2-5|TRBV6-5
TGTGCCAGCAGTTTCCTGACCCGGGGGGTGGGTGCCCAGTACTTC
CASSFLTRGVGAQYF
>-|-|TRBJ2-5|TRBV12-5
TGTGCTAGTGGTTTGGTAACATGGGGCAATCAAGAGACCCAGTACTTC
CASGLVTWGNQETQYF
>-|-|TRBJ2-7|TRBV27
TGTGCCAGCAGTCCCTCAAGCAACGAGCAGTACTTC
CASSPSSNEQYF
>TRBD2|-|TRBJ2-1|TRBV9
TGTGCCAGCAGCGTAGCGTCAACTAGCGGCATGAATGAGCAGTTCTTC
CASSVASTSGMNEQFF
>TRBD2|-|TRBJ2-3|TRBV19
TGTGCCAGTAGTTGGGAGGGGTCTAGCACAGATACGCAGTATTTT
CASSWEGSSTDTQYF
>TRBD1|-|TRBJ1-5|TRBV18
TGTGCCAGCTCAGCCTTTCAGGGGGGTAGCAATCAGCCCCAGCATTTT
CASSAFQGGSNQPQHF
>TRBD1|once|TRBJ1-4|TRBV30
TGTGCCGGCTGCCTTACAGGGGGTAATGAAAAACTGTTTTTT
CAGCLTGGNEKLFF
>-|-|TRBJ2-1|TRBV2
TGTGCCAGCAGTGAACGCGGTCAGATCTACAATGAGCAGTTCTTC
CASSERGQIYNEQFF
>-|-|TRBJ1-2|TRBV10-3
TGTGCCATCAGTGAGTACAGGTCCAATGGCTACACCTTC
CAISEYRSNGYTF
>TRBD2|-|TRBJ2-1|TRBV6-5
TGTGCCAGCAGTTACTCGAGCGGGAGGGCCGGCAATGAGCAGTTCTTC
CASSYSSGRAGNEQFF
>TRBD2|-|TRBJ2-7|TRBV3-1/TRBV3-2
TGTGCCAGCAGCCACGGGACTAGCGGGAGTCCATTCTTC
CASSHGTSGSPFF
>TRBD1|-|TRBJ1-2|TRBV27
TGTGCCAGCAGTAGGGACAGGGAGAACTATGGCTACACCTTC
CASSRDRENYGYTF
>-|-|TRBJ2-7|TRBV18
TGTGCCAGCTCACCTTATAAGGACAGCTACGAGCAGTACTTC
CASSPYKDSYEQYF
>TRBD1|once|TRBJ1-1|TRBV28
TGTGCCACCTTCTCAACCGGGACAGGGGTGGACACTGAAGCTTTCTTT
CATFSTGTGVDTEAFF
>TRBD2|once|TRBJ2-1|TRBV7-3
TGTGCCAGCAGCCCTCACAGCGGGGAGTTGGGAGAGCAGTTCTTC
CASSPHSGELGEQFF
>-|once|TRBJ1-5|TRBV7-2
TGTGCCAGCAGCTCGGGGAGGGGAGCCAATCAGCCCCAGCATTTT
CASSSGRGANQPQHF
>-|-|TRBJ2-1|TRBV3-1/TRBV3-2
TGTGCCAGCAGCCAAGAGGGCCCCGGGAGCGGTTTCTCCTACAATGAGCAGTTCTTC
CASSQEGPGSGFSYNEQFF
>TRBD1|-|TRBJ2-7|TRBV28
TGTGCCAGCAGACAGACAGGGGTTTTCGACGAGCAGTACTTC
CASRQTGVFDEQYF
>-|-|TRBJ2-1|TRBV29-1
TGCAGCGTTAACGCAGTGGGGAGCTATGAGCAGTTCTTC
CSVNAVGSYEQFF
>-|-|TRBJ2-3|TRBV21-1
TGTGCCAGCAGCAAGGATCCCTGCGGAGATACGCAGTATTTT
CASSKDPCGDTQYF
>-|-|TRBJ1-2|TRBV11-2
TGTGCCAGCAGCTTAACCAGGGTAGTCTATGGCTACACCTTC
CASSLTRVVYGYTF
>TRBD2|-|TRBJ2-3|TRBV7-8
TGTGCCAGCAGCCCGGGACTAGCGGGAGTGGGAGATACGCAGTATTTT
CASSPGLAGVGDTQYF
>TRBD1|-|TRBJ2-3|TRBV15
TGTGCCACCAGCAGCTCCGGGGACAGACGCGATACGCAGTATTTT
CATSSSGDRRDTQYF
>-|once|TRBJ2-7|TRBV6-1
TGTGCCAGCAGTGAATCTCTCTACTCCTTATACGAGCAGTACTTC
CASSESLYSLYEQYF
>TRBD1|-|TRBJ2-2|TRBV7-2
TGTGCCAGCAGCATTACCGGGACAGTATCCGCCGGGGAGCTGTTTTTT
CASSITGTVSAGELFF
>-|-|TRBJ2-7|TRBV10-3
TGTGCCGTCAATAAACAGGGCGGCGAGCAGTACTTC
CAVNKQGGEQYF
>-|many|TRBJ2-1|TRBV2
TGTGCCAGCAGTGCGGGAAGTACGGAGTTCTTC
CASSAGSTEFF
>TRBD1|once|TRBJ1-1|TRBV5-6
TGTGCCAGCAGCCGCGGGACAGGGAACACTGAAGCTTTCTTT
CASSRGTGNTEAFF
>-|once|TRBJ2-2|TRBV5-5
TGTGCCAGCAGCTTGTGGGACATGAACTCCGGGGAGCTGTTTTTT
CASSLWDMNSGELFF
>-|-|TRBJ1-3|TRBV9
TGTGCCAGCAGCGTAGAGGGGTCCTCTGGAAACACCATATATTTT
CASSVEGSSGNTIYF
>-|-|TRBJ2-3|TRBV9
TGTGCCAGCAGCCAAGGAGTGGCAGATACGCAGTATTTT
CASSQGVADTQYF
>-|once|TRBJ2-2|TRBV2
TGTGCCAGCAGGGACAGTAGCATCACCGGGGAGCTGTTTTTT
CASRDSSITGELFF
>TRBD1|-|TRBJ1-6|TRBV10-3
TGTGCCGCAGGGGGCGGTTTGGATTCACCCCTCCACTTT
CAAGGGLDSPLHF
>-|-|TRBJ1-1|TRBV4-3
TGCGCCAGCAGCCAAGTGAGGGGGGGCACTGAAGCTTTCTTT
CASSQVRGGTEAFF
>-|-|TRBJ2-6|TRBV7-9
TGTGCCAGCAGCTTAGGTGTTAGCGTGACTTCTGGGGCCAACGTCCTGACTTTC
CASSLGVSVTSGANVLTF
>-|-|TRBJ2-3|TRBV6-5
TGTGCCAGCAGTAACCCGGCGGGGGATACGCAGTATTTT
CASSNPAGDTQYF